This T cell receptor beta chain was identified in a study of vaccination and CD4 T cells after COVID-19. Whole-study context: Each participant underwent a two-dose regimen of either the BNT162b2 or the mRNA-1273 vaccine. Whole-study findings and limits: A median of around 86% of reactive clones, in convalescent patients, became evident only post-vaccination.

Germline V gene lookup returns CDR1 MNHNS and CDR2 SASEGT. The CDR3 is 15 amino acids. J was trimmed by 3 bases and V by 6 bases; bases with no gene match: 11. Treatment in this sample: roughly 10-day PBMC culture with coronavirus spike peptide pools or control peptides (ViraFEST assay). Expanded clonotypes were found by TCR sequencing after peptide-pool stimulation (ViraFEST). This clonotype was detected a few times. What it binds is unknown. Cultured CD4+ T-cell DNA underwent Oncomine TCR Beta short-read sequencing. TCRdb passed the PCR reads through MiXCR, listing each CDR3 protein once. Here the sample spans approximately 16,000 distinct CDR3 sequences, around 40% being singletons.

The sequenced sample was CD4+ T cells from blood, cultured in vitro, obtained before SARS-CoV-2 vaccination. This clonotype was obtained from a human donor who received a COVID-19 vaccine. The chain joins TRBV6-1 to TRBJ2-7; 7 bases line up with TRBD1. The CDR3 DNA sequence: TGTGCCAGCAGCTCTCTTGGGGACAGAGTCTACGAGCAGTACTTC. Translation gives CASSSLGDRVYEQYF.